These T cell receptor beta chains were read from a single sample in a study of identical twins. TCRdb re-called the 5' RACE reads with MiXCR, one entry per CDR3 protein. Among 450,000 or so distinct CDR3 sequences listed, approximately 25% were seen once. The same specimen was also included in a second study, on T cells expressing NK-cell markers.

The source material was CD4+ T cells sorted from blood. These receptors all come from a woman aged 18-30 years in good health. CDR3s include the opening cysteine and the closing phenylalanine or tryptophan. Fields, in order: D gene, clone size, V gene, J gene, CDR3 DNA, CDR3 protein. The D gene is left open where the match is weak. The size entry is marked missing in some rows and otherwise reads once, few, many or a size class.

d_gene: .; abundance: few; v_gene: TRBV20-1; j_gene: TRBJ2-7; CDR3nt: TGCAGTGCTAGAGTCCCATTTAGCGGATCCTCCTACGAGCAGTACTTC; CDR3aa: CSARVPFSGSSYEQYF
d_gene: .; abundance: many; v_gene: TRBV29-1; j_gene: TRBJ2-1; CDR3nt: TGCAGCGTTGACAGGGAGGTCTTCCACAATGAGCAGTTCTTC; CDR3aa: CSVDREVFHNEQFF
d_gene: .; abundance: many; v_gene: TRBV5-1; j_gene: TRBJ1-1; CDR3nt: TGCGCCAGCAGCTTAACAGGGTGGAACACTGAAGCTTTCTTT; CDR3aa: CASSLTGWNTEAFF
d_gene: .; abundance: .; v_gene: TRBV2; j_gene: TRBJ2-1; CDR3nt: TGTGCCAGCGGGGCAGAAGGTGATGAGCAGTTCTTC; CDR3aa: CASGAEGDEQFF
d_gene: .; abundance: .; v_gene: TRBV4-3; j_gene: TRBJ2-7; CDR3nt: TGCGCCAGCAGCCACCTCACAGGGAGAGCCTACGAGCAGTACTTC; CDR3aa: CASSHLTGRAYEQYF
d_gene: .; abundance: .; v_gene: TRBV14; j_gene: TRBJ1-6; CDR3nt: TGTGCCAGCAGCCCTGACAGGTCTTCACCCCTCCACTTT; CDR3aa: CASSPDRSSPLHF
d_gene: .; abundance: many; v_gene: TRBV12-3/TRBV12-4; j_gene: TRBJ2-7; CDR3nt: TGTGCCAGCAGTCCGGGACCAGTTTACGAGCAGTACTTC; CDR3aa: CASSPGPVYEQYF
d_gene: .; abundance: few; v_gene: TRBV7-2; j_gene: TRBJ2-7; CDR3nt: TGTGCCAGCAGCTTAGTGGGAGCTGACTACGAGCAGTACTTC; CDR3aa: CASSLVGADYEQYF
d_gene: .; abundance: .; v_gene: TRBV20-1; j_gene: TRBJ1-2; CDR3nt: TGCAGTGCGACGGACAGCCCTAACTATGGCTACACCTTC; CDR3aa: CSATDSPNYGYTF
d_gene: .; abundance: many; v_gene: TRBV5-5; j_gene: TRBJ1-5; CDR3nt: TGTGCCAGCAGCCTTCAGGGTAGTCAGCCCCAGCATTTT; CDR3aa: CASSLQGSQPQHF
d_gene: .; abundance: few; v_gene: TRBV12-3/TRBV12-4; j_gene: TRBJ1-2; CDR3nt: TGTGCCAGCAGTTTGGTATGGAGCCCCCCAGGCTATGGCTACACCTTC; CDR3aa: CASSLVWSPPGYGYTF
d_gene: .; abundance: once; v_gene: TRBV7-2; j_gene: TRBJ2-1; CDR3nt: TGTGCCAGCAGCCCCCCTCTTTATGAGCAGTTCTTC; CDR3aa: CASSPPLYEQFF
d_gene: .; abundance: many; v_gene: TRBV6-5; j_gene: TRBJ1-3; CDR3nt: TGTGCCAGCAGTTCTCAGGGCCACTCTGGAAACACCATATATTTT; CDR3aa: CASSSQGHSGNTIYF
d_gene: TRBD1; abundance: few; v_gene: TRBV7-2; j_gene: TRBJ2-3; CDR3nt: TGTGCCAGCAGCTTTGGGACAGCGGCAGATACGCAGTATTTT; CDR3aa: CASSFGTAADTQYF
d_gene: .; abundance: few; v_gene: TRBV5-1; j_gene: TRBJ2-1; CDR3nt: TGCGCCAGCAGCTCCGGGACCCCCTCCTACAATGAGCAGTTCTTC; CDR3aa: CASSSGTPSYNEQFF
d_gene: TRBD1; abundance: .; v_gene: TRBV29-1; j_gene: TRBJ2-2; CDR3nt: TGCAGCGCTACACCAGGGGGCAACACCGGGGAGCTGTTTTTT; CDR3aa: CSATPGGNTGELFF
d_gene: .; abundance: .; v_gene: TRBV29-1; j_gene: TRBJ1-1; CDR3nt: TGCAGCGTTAAAGGCGCAGGGCCGCGAGGTGGTCGGGCTTTCTTT; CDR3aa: CSVKGAGPRGGRAFF
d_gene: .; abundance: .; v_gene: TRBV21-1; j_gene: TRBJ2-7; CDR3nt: TGTGCCAGCAGCAAAACAGGGGGGCGAAAGTACTTC; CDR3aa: CASSKTGGRKYF
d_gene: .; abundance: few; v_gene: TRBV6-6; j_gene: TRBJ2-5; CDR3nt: TGTGCCAGCACAAAGCGGACTCAAGAGACCCAGTACTTC; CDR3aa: CASTKRTQETQYF
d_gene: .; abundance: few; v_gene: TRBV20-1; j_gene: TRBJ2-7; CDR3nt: TGCAGTGCTAGAGATACGGGACGGGCCTACGAGCAGTACTTC; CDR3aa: CSARDTGRAYEQYF
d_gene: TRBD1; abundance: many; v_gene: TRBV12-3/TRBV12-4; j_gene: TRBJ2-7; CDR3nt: TGCGCCAGCAGCTGGGGACAGGGCGACGAGCAGTACTTC; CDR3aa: CASSWGQGDEQYF
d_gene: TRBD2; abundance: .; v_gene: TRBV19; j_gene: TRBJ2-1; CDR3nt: TGTGCCAGTAGTATTGGGAGGGGAAACAATGAGCAGTTCTTC; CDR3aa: CASSIGRGNNEQFF
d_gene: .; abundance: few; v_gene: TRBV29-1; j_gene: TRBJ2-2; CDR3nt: TGCAGCGTCGGCTCGGGCACCGGGGAGCTGTTTTTT; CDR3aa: CSVGSGTGELFF
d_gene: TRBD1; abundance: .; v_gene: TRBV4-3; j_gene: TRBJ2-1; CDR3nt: TGCGCCAGCAGCCAAGTGTACAGGGGGGCCAATGAGCAGTTCTTC; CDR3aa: CASSQVYRGANEQFF
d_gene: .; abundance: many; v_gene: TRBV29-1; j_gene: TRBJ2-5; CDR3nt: TGCAGCGTTGGGTCAGGGATTGAGATCGGGGCCCAGTACTTC; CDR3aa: CSVGSGIEIGAQYF
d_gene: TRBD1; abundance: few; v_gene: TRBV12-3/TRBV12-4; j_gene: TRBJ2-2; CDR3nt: TGTGCCAGCAGTTTCGGGACAGGGAAGAACACCGGGGAGCTGTTTTTT; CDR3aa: CASSFGTGKNTGELFF
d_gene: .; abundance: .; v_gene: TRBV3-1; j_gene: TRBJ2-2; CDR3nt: TGTGCCAGCAGCTCAACCTACATACACCGAACCGGGGAGCTGTTTTTT; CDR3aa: CASSSTYIHRTGELFF
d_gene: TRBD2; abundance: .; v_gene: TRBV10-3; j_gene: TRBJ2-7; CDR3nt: TGTGCCATCGGGTTTAGCGGGAGCCAGTACGAGCAGTACTTC; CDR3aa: CAIGFSGSQYEQYF
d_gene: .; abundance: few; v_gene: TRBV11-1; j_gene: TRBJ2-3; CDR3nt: TGTGCCAGCAGCTGGGCGAGGGGAGAGGATACGCAGTATTTT; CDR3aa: CASSWARGEDTQYF
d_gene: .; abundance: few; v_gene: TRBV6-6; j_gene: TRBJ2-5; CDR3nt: TGTGCCAGCATACTAAGGGGGGGAGAGACCCAGTACTTC; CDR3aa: CASILRGGETQYF
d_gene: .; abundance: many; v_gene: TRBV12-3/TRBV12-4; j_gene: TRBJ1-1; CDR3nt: TGTGCCAGCAGTTCCTTGACTAAGGGCACTGAAGCTTTCTTT; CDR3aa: CASSSLTKGTEAFF
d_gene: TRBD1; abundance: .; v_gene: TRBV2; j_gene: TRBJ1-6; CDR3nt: TGTGCCAGCAGTGAGGGACAGAGGGTGTATTCACCCCTCCACTTT; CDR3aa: CASSEGQRVYSPLHF
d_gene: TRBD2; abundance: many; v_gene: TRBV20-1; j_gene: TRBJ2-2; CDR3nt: TGCAGTGCTAGTGAAGCGGGAGCCACCGGGGAGCTGTTTTTT; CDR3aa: CSASEAGATGELFF
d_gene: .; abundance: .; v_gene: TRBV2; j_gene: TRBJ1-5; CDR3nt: TGTGCCAGCAGTGGAGCCTCCGGTGGTAATCAGCCCCAGCATTTT; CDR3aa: CASSGASGGNQPQHF
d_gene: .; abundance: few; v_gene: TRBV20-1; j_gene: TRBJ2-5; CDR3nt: TGCAGTGCTAGAGATGTAAAGCTTCAAGAGACCCAGTACTTC; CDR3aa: CSARDVKLQETQYF
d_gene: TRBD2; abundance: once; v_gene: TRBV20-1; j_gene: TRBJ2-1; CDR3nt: TGCAGTGCAACCATAGCGGGGGGGCGAAGTGAGCAGTTCTTC; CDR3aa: CSATIAGGRSEQFF
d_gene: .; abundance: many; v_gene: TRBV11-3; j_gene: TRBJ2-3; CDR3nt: TGTGCCAGCAGCTTAGATTCGGTTCGGTTCCTGCGGGCCACAGATACGCAGTATTTT; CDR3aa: CASSLDSVRFLRATDTQYF
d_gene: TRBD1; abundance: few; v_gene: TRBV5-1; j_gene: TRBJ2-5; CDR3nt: TGCGCCAGCAGCCTTTACGGACAGGGGGAAGAGACCCAGTACTTC; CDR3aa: CASSLYGQGEETQYF
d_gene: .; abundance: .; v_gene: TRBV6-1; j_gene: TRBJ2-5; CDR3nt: TGTGCCAGCAGTGAGACTCCGAAAGAGACCCAGTACTTC; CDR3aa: CASSETPKETQYF
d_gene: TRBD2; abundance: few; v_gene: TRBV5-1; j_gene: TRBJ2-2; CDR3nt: TGCGCCAGCAGGCTAGTAGCGGGAGTCGGGGAGCTGTTTTTT; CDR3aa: CASRLVAGVGELFF
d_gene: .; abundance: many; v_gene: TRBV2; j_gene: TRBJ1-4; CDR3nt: TGTGCCAGCAGCTACAATGAAAAACTGTTTTTT; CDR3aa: CASSYNEKLFF
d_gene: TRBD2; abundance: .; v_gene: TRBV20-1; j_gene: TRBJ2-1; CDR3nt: TGCAGTGCGACCACCATTTTAGCGGGAGGCAATGAGCAGTTCTTC; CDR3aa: CSATTILAGGNEQFF
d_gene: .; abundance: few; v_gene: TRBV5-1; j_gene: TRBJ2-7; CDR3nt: TGCGCCAGCAGCTCCCGGGACCCCAGCTCCTACGAGCAGTACTTC; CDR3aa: CASSSRDPSSYEQYF
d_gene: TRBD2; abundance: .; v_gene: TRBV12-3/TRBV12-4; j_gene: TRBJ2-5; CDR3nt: TGTGCCAGCACTGAAAGGACTAGCGGGGGACAAGAGACCCAGTACTTC; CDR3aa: CASTERTSGGQETQYF
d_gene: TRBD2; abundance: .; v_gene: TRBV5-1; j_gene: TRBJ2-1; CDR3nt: TGCGCCAGCAGCATTAGCGGGAGGGCTCAAGGTGAGCAGTTCTTC; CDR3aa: CASSISGRAQGEQFF
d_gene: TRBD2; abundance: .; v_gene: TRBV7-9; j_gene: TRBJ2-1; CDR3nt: TGTGCCAGCAATACCCTAGCGGGTGAGCAGTTCTTC; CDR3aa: CASNTLAGEQFF
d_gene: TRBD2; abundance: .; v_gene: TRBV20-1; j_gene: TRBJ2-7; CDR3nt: TGCAGTGCTATTGGTCTAGCGGGAGCGTACGAGCAGTACTTC; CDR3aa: CSAIGLAGAYEQYF
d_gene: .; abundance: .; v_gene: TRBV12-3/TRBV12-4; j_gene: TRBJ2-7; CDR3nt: TGTGCCAGCAGTTCTAGGGCCCGCCCCTACGAGCAGTACTTC; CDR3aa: CASSSRARPYEQYF
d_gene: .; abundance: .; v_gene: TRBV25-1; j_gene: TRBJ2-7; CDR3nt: TGTGCCAGCAGTGAAAAGCGCGGCGAGCAGTACTTC; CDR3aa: CASSEKRGEQYF
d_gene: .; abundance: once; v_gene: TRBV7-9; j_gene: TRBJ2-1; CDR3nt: TGTGCCAGCACCCAAAGGGGGGGCCCTGGCAATGAGCAGTTCTTC; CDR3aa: CASTQRGGPGNEQFF